Below are 6 T cell receptor beta chains sequenced from a single sample in a study of blood T cell repertoires in acute mononucleosis. The time point here: convalescence about 6 months (5-8 months) after acute presentation (visit 7). The data were produced by immunoSEQ multiplex PCR, yet TCRdb's version contains in-frame clones alone and is incomplete. The data contain several hundred clones, about 30% of them singletons. Findings and caveats of the study: GLC-BM-specific selection apparently combined TCR alpha and beta motifs.

Sequenced here: EBV GLC epitope tetramer+ CD8+ T cells sorted from PBMCs, sampled during convalescence from infectious mononucleosis. Subset denoted: CD8 T cells binding tetramer with EBV BMLF1 280-288 peptide (GLC-BM). The receptors were sampled from a man aged 18 to 30 with infectious mononucleosis caused by EBV.

The chain is built from TRBV28 and TRBJ1-2; maybe TRBD1 (6 bases). CDR1 is MDHEN, CDR2 SYDVKM, per germline. The CDR3 covers 17 residues. V was shortened by 11 bases and J by 0 bases, with 25 bases between the two germline ends. The CDR3 loop reads CARWAGGGGGPNYGYTF. The CDR3 region has the DNA TGTGCCCGCTGGGCGGGGGGCGGGGGGGGACCTAACTATGGCTACACCTTC.

J is TRBJ2-1 and V is TRBV29-1; 12 bases map to TRBD2. CDR3 size: 12 residues. Germline V gene data show CDR1 as SQVTM and CDR2 as ANQGSEA. Trimming removed 8 bases from V and 9 bases from J; junction bases left unmatched: 5. CDR3 amino acids: CSTGTSGFEQFF. CDR3 coding DNA: TGCAGCACCGGGACTAGCGGGTTTGAGCAGTTCTTC.

In its sample, this clone was seen many times. The J gene is TRBJ1-2, the V gene TRBV19; the D is unclear. Deletions cut 7 bases from V and 0 bases from J, with 6 bases between. Germline assignment: CDR1 LNHDA and CDR2 SQIVND (reference sequence). This CDR3 comprises 12 residues. The CDR3 loop reads CASTISNYGYTF. The CDR3 DNA follows: TGTGCCAGTACGATATCTAACTATGGCTACACCTTC. The full variable domain, completed using reference TRBV19 and TRBJ1-2, is DGGITQSPKYLFRKEGQNVTLSCEQNLNHDAMYWYRQDPGQGLRLIYYSQIVNDFQKGDIAEGYSVSREKKESFPLTVTSAQKNPTAFYLCASTISNYGYTFGSGTRLTVV.

Turning to this clone: Other DNA sequences in this sample translate to the same CDR3. This rearrangement joins TRBV29-1 to TRBJ2-3, with D possibly being TRBD1 or TRBD2 (5 bases each). This CDR3 has 13 amino acids. Trimming left V 4 bases short and J 3 bases short, with 11 bases between. The germline CDR1 and CDR2 sequences are SQVTM and ANQGSEA. The chain's CDR3 is CSVAGTLTDTQYF. The CDR3, as DNA: TGCAGCGTTGCCGGGACCCTAACAGATACGCAGTATTTT.

This clone was picked up a small number of times. The chain combines TRBV11-2 with TRBJ2-1; TRBD2 matches at 11 bases. The ends lost 5 bases at V and 8 bases at J; junction bases unmatched: 8. From germline, CDR1 is SGHAT and CDR2 FQNNGV. There are 15 residues in the CDR3. The CDR3 DNA sequence: TGTGCCAGCAGCCCCACTAGCGGGAGTGTATATGAGCAGTTCTTC. This codes for CASSPTSGSVYEQFF.

Points on this clone: With a far larger clone one base away, a read error is the likely cause. J is TRBJ2-3 and V is TRBV29-1; either TRBD1 or TRBD2 may fit D (5 bases each). Germline CDR1 SQVTM, CDR2 ANQGSEA. The CDR3 contains 13 residues. This chain's CDR3 is CSVAGTRTGTQYF. CDR3 DNA: TGCAGCGTTGCCGGGACCCGCACAGGTACGCAGTATTTT.